This T cell receptor (beta chain) was identified during a study of T-cell reconstitution after alpha-beta-depleted transplantation in children. Many counts were recorded for this clonotype. Unique molecular identifiers tagged the TCRbeta library. TCRdb called the PCR reads again in MiXCR, with one record for every CDR3 protein. The sample records approximately 590,000 distinct CDR3 sequences, about 10% being singletons. Per germline, CDR1 MNHEY and CDR2 SVGEGT. The CDR3 runs 12 residues. The junction had 2 bases not matched to a gene; V was cut back by 5 bases and J by 7 bases. Source: PBMCs from the stem cell graft donor, taken from the stem cell graft. This chain uses TRBV6-2 or TRBV6-3 with TRBJ2-4; 7 bases align to TRBD1. This sequence was found in a human donor who donated a stem cell graft to a child with acute myeloid leukemia. The CDR3 is CASSGDSNIQYF. As DNA, the CDR3 is TGTGCCAGCAGTGGGGACAGTAACATTCAGTACTTC.